One sample yielded the 32 T cell receptor beta chains listed below, sequenced in a study of blood T cell repertoires in COVID-19. Profiling relied on immunoSEQ multiplex PCR, and the TCRdb table lists in-frame clones only, not all of them. The table shows some 160,000 clones, with approximately 80% occurring only once. Sequencing was performed on peripheral blood. These receptors originate from a man between 65 and 85 years old who had recovered from COVID-19.

The rearrangement uses TRBV6-1 and TRBJ2-3; TRBD2 agrees at 9 bases. CDR1 and CDR2 (germline): MNHNS, SASEGT. The CDR3 loop spans 16 amino acids. The J segment lost 2 bases and the V segment lost 1 base, leaving 4 bases of the junction unmatched. For the CDR3, the DNA is TGTGCCAGCAGTGAAGTGACTAGCGGCGCCACAGATACGCAGTATTTT. Translation gives CASSEVTSGATDTQYF.

This clone was counted once. This sequence joins TRBV29-1 and TRBJ2-5, with 8 bases that match TRBD1. Trimming at V came to 6 bases and at J to 4 bases, leaving 10 bases not matched to a gene. The CDR3 totals 14 residues. The V gene's germline CDR1 is SQVTM and CDR2 ANQGSEA. CDR3 amino acids: CSVQRGTGTETQYF. The DNA for the CDR3 is TGCAGCGTCCAAAGGGGGACAGGAACAGAGACCCAGTACTTC.

The rearrangement joins TRBV5-1 to TRBJ1-1, with a possible D match to TRBD1 (5 bases). V lost 3 bases and J 6 bases, leaving 15 bases between the germline ends. Looked up from germline, CDR1 is SGHRS and CDR2 is YFSETQ. The CDR3 runs 14 residues. DNA for the CDR3: TGCGCCAGCAGCTCGACAGAGTCTCTGTCTGAAGCTTTCTTT. Its translation is CASSSTESLSEAFF.

The chain links TRBV7-2 to TRBJ1-1; D remains ambiguous. The CDR3 is made up of 15 amino acids. Germline V gene sequence: CDR1 SGHTA, CDR2 FQGNSA. V lost 3 bases to trimming and J lost 7 bases, with 18 bases between them. CDR3 in DNA: TGTGCCAGCAGCTTTGATCTAACAGTTTTGGGTGAAGCTTTCTTT. Protein product: CASSFDLTVLGEAFF.

This clone was observed a few times. The rearrangement uses TRBV4-3 and TRBJ1-5; no reliable D call. The length of the CDR3 is 15 residues. With 0 bases removed from V and 4 bases from J, the gap between germline ends came to 10 bases. The germline V gene has CDR1 LGHNA and CDR2 YSLEER. The chain's CDR3 is CASSQDWAGNQPQHF. As DNA, the CDR3 is TGCGCCAGCAGCCAAGATTGGGCAGGTAATCAGCCCCAGCATTTT.

The rearrangement uses TRBV28 and TRBJ1-2; D remains ambiguous. Germline loops: CDR1 MDHEN, CDR2 SYDVKM. Between the trimmed V and J ends, which lost 4 bases and 0 bases, there was a span of 18 bases. The CDR3 covers 17 residues. The CDR3 sequence: CASSSIGSLGPNYGYTF. DNA of the CDR3: TGTGCCAGCAGTTCCATCGGTAGTCTGGGCCCTAACTATGGCTACACCTTC.

The chain recombines TRBV7-9 with TRBJ2-1, with 7 bases aligning to TRBD1. J gave up 2 bases and V 5 bases, and 6 bases lay outside the gene matches. This CDR3 region has 15 residues. The germline CDR1 and CDR2 sequences are SEHNR and FQNEAQ (reference sequence). CDR3 coding DNA: TGTGCCAGCAGCGCCGACAGGGTTGCCTACAATGAGCAGTTCTTC. This translates into CASSADRVAYNEQFF. Full variable domain (missing parts from reference TRBV7-9 and TRBJ2-1): DTGVSQNPRHKITKRGQNVTFRCDPISEHNRLYWYRQTLGQGPEFLTYFQNEAQLEKSRLLSDRFSAERPKGSFSTLEIQRTEQGDSAMYLCASSADRVAYNEQFFGPGTRLTVL.

This sequence joins TRBV7-9 and TRBJ1-1, with TRBD1 as a possible D gene (6 bases). This CDR3 comprises 15 residues. Germline CDR1 reads SEHNR; CDR2 reads FQNEAQ (reference sequence). Trimming pared 1 base from V and 3 bases from J, leaving 12 bases between. The chain's CDR3 is CASSLGGYRDTEAFF. The CDR3 DNA reads as TGTGCCAGCAGCTTAGGGGGTTACAGGGACACTGAAGCTTTCTTT.

The chain joins TRBV15 to TRBJ2-3, with D perhaps TRBD2 (6 bases). The CDR3 is made up of 15 amino acids. V lost 6 bases and J lost 1, with 14 bases in between. The V gene's germline CDR1 is LNHNV and CDR2 YYDKDF (reference sequence). CDR3 bases: TGTGCCACCAGGAGGGTCTCTAGCGGCACAGATACGCAGTATTTT. Its protein is CATRRVSSGTDTQYF. The variable domain in full, completed from reference TRBV15 and TRBJ2-3, reads DAMVIQNPRYQVTQFGKPVTLSCSQTLNHNVMYWYQQKSSQAPKLLFHYYDKDFNNEADTPDNFQSRRPNTSFCFLDIRSPGLGDTAMYLCATRRVSSGTDTQYFGPGTRLTVL.

This chain connects TRBV29-1 to TRBJ2-5; TRBD2 matches 12 bases. Unmatched junction bases numbered 7, after V lost 4 bases and J lost 4 bases. The CDR3 loop spans 15 amino acids. CDR1 is SQVTM and CDR2 is ANQGSEA in the germline V gene. The CDR3 DNA is TGCAGCGTTGGGACTAGCGGGACAAGTTTAGAGACCCAGTACTTC. Translated, it gives CSVGTSGTSLETQYF.

The V call is TRBV4-1, the J call TRBJ2-5, with D hard to call. The germline gives CDR1 MGHRA, CDR2 YSYEKL. The V end lost 2 bases, the J end lost 0 bases, and 4 bases lay between the germline ends. The CDR3 length is 13 residues. DNA for the CDR3: TGCGCCAGCAGCCAACAGTACCAAGAGACCCAGTACTTC. It specifies CASSQQYQETQYF.

This chain links TRBV10-1 with TRBJ2-1; a possible D gene is TRBD1 (6 bases). V was trimmed by 0 bases and J by 8 bases, leaving 14 bases between them. The CDR3 is 15 residues long. Germline CDR1 WNHNN, CDR2 SYGVQD (reference sequence). The CDR3 DNA reads TGCGCCAGCAGTGAGTCGAAGGCAGGGGTCGATGAGCAGTTCTTC. This codes for CASSESKAGVDEQFF.

The CDR3 sequence is CASSQVGTGGSPLHF. In nucleotides, the CDR3 is TGTGCCAGCAGCCAAGTCGGGACAGGCGGGTCACCCCTCCACTTT. The V gene is TRBV3-1 (or the pseudogene TRBV3-2), the J gene TRBJ1-6, with TRBD1 matching over 8 bases. V shed 1 base and J 10 bases; nucleotides not matched to a gene: 6. Per germline, CDR1 LGHDT and CDR2 YNNKEL (reference sequence). The CDR3 consists of 15 residues.

The chain joins TRBV6-5 to TRBJ2-1, with TRBD2 matching 10 bases. V gave up 6 bases and J gave up 5 bases; unmatched junction bases: 7. There are 15 residues in the CDR3. Germline assignment: CDR1 MNHEY and CDR2 SVGAGI. CDR3 nucleotides: TGTGCCAGCAGATTCTCAGCGGGAGGGGACAATGAGCAGTTCTTC. It translates to CASRFSAGGDNEQFF.

The V gene is TRBV12-3 or TRBV12-4, the J gene TRBJ1-5; unclear D gene. This CDR3 is 11 amino acids long. V was shortened by 8 bases and J by 10 bases, with 12 bases between the two germline ends. CDR3 nucleotides: TGTGCCAGCGGAGGCGCGGGACCCCAGCATTTT. Protein: CASGGAGPQHF.

The chain combines TRBV28 with TRBJ2-3, with TRBD2 matching 13 bases. Germline-derived CDR1 and CDR2 are MDHEN and SYDVKM. The CDR3 consists of 16 residues. V gave up 7 bases and J gave up 4 bases; unmatched junction bases: 8. Written as DNA, the CDR3 is TGTGCCAGCACCCTGGGACTAGCGGGATTTGCAGATACGCAGTATTTT. It encodes CASTLGLAGFADTQYF.

V usage is TRBV10-3 and J usage is TRBJ1-3, with TRBD1 matching 9 bases. CDR1 and CDR2 (germline): ENHRY, SYGVKD. The junction had 4 bases not matched to a gene; V was cut back by 6 bases and J by 4 bases. CDR3 length equals 14 residues. The CDR3 DNA reads as TGTGCCATCAGGGGGGACAGGGCCGGAAACACCATATATTTT. Its translation: CAIRGDRAGNTIYF.

V and J are TRBV12-5 and TRBJ2-2; a weak D match, TRBD1 (6 bases). From germline, CDR1 is LGHNT and CDR2 FRNRAP. V dropped 3 bases and J dropped 2 bases, with 10 bases sitting between them. There are 15 residues in the CDR3. The CDR3 DNA sequence: TGTGCTAGTGGTTTCTCGGACAGAAACACCGGGGAGCTGTTTTTT. Translated, it gives CASGFSDRNTGELFF.

The gene calls are TRBV6-2 or TRBV6-3 and TRBJ1-1, with 7 bases matching TRBD1. The CDR3 sequence is 14 residues long. J gave up 7 bases and V 0 bases, and 5 bases lay outside the gene matches. The germline V gene has CDR1 MNHEY and CDR2 SVGEGT. The CDR3 DNA reads as TGTGCCAGCAGTTACTCTGTTGGGACAGTTGAAGCTTTCTTT. Its translation: CASSYSVGTVEAFF.

J is TRBJ2-1 and V is TRBV7-2; 10 bases fit TRBD2. The germline V gene has CDR1 SGHTA and CDR2 FQGNSA. Trimming removed 3 bases from V and 2 bases from J; junction bases left unmatched: 7. The CDR3 sequence is 17 residues long. Written as DNA, the CDR3 is TGTGCCAGCAGCTTTGCTAGCGGGAGCTTAACCTACAATGAGCAGTTCTTC. Translated, it gives CASSFASGSLTYNEQFF.

The chain carries TRBV6-4 and TRBJ2-7; 13 positions match TRBD2. After removal of 2 bases from V and 3 bases from J, the junction contained 7 bases not matched to a gene. CDR1 and CDR2 (germline): MRHNA, SNTAGT. CDR3 length equals 17 residues. In nucleotides, the CDR3 is TGTGCCAGCAGTGACCCTGGCGGACTAGCGGGAGTCTACGAGCAGTACTTC. Protein sequence: CASSDPGGLAGVYEQYF.

The chain has TRBV5-4 and TRBJ1-2; D gene uncertain. The CDR3 totals 14 residues. V lost 0 bases to trimming and J lost 5 bases, with 11 bases between them. Germline CDR1 SGHNT, CDR2 YYREEE (reference sequence). CDR3 protein: CASSLDNLGYGYTF. As DNA, the CDR3 is TGTGCCAGCAGCTTGGACAACCTAGGTTATGGCTACACCTTC. Together with reference TRBV5-4 and TRBJ1-2, the CDR3 gives the full variable domain: ETGVTQSPTHLIKTRGQQVTLRCSSQSGHNTVSWYQQALGQGPQFIFQYYREEENGRGNFPPRFSGLQFPNYSSELNVNALELDDSALYLCASSLDNLGYGYTFGSGTRLTVV.

The V call is TRBV5-6, the J call TRBJ2-7, with 7 nucleotides matching TRBD1. The length of the CDR3 is 14 residues. Per the germline V gene, CDR1 is SGHDT and CDR2 is YYEEEE. The J segment lost 5 bases and the V segment lost 2 bases, leaving 7 bases of the junction unmatched. The CDR3 nucleotides read TGTGCCAGCAGCTTCTTTGACAGGGAGAACGAGCAGTACTTC. Protein sequence: CASSFFDRENEQYF.

CDR3 sequence (DNA): TGCGCCAGCAGCTTGGTGGCAGGAAACGACAATGAGCAGTTCTTC. It codes for CASSLVAGNDNEQFF. The chain uses TRBV5-1 and TRBJ2-1; no firm D call. Germline V CDR1 and CDR2: SGHRS, YFSETQ. V lost 0 bases, J lost 5 bases, and 12 bases lay in between. The CDR3 is 15 residues long.

The chain recombines TRBV5-5 with TRBJ2-7; 7 bases fit TRBD1. Trimming removed 0 bases from V and 5 bases from J; junction bases left unmatched: 11. The CDR3 is 16 amino acids. Germline V lookup: CDR1 SGHKS, CDR2 YYEKEE (reference sequence). This CDR3 reads CASSLAPGQGVHEQYF. CDR3 coding DNA: TGTGCCAGCAGCTTGGCCCCGGGGCAGGGGGTTCACGAGCAGTACTTC.

The V gene is TRBV7-9, the J gene TRBJ1-5, with D possibly matching TRBD1 (5 bases). Per the germline V gene, CDR1 is SEHNR and CDR2 is FQNEAQ (reference sequence). Trimming took off 5 bases at V and 4 bases at J, with 9 bases between the two ends. CDR3 length: 13 residues. In DNA, the CDR3 is TGTGCCAGCAGCCCGGACACGAATCAGCCCCAGCATTTT. This sequence encodes CASSPDTNQPQHF.

The chain uses TRBV2 and TRBJ1-2; 9 bases are shared with TRBD1. CDR1 and CDR2 from the germline V gene are SNHLY and FYNNEI. V shed 7 bases, J shed 3 bases, and the junction held 9 bases outside the gene matches. This CDR3 spans 15 amino acids. The CDR3 reads CASKEQGASDYGYTF. The DNA of the CDR3 is TGTGCCAGCAAGGAACAGGGGGCATCCGACTATGGCTACACCTTC.

This clone was detected only once. The chain combines TRBV30 with TRBJ1-1; D gene ambiguous. From germline, CDR1 is GTSNPN and CDR2 SVGIG (reference sequence). The CDR3 is 13 amino acids. Trimming took off 1 base at V and 0 bases at J, with 6 bases between the two ends. CDR3 amino acids: CAWSAQMNTEAFF. CDR3 DNA: TGTGCCTGGAGTGCGCAGATGAACACTGAAGCTTTCTTT.

A word on this clone: This specimen includes other DNA sequences encoding the same CDR3. This chain uses TRBV5-1 with TRBJ2-3; 11 nucleotides agree with TRBD2. CDR1 SGHRS and CDR2 YFSETQ come from the germline V gene. There are 16 residues in the CDR3. Losses at the gene ends were 4 bases for V and 1 base for J; bases not matched to a gene: 5. CDR3 nucleotide sequence: TGCGCCAGCAGCCTAGGGACTAGCGGTGGCACAGATACGCAGTATTTT. The encoded protein is CASSLGTSGGTDTQYF.

The V call is TRBV2, the J call TRBJ2-4; D possibly corresponds to TRBD2 (6 bases). This CDR3 is built from 16 residues. Germline CDR1 and CDR2: SNHLY and FYNNEI. V gave up 2 bases and J gave up 3 bases, with 14 bases separating them. The CDR3 region has the DNA TGTGCCAGCAGTGAATCCCGGGAGCGGGTCAAAAACATTCAGTACTTC. Protein sequence: CASSESRERVKNIQYF.

J is TRBJ2-1 and V is TRBV5-1, with 10 bases fitting TRBD2. The CDR3 contains 15 residues. Germline CDR1 SGHRS, CDR2 YFSETQ. V was pared by 3 bases and J by 8 bases, with 8 bases of the junction left unmatched. CDR3 sequence: CASSSQSGRVDEQFF. DNA of the CDR3: TGCGCCAGCAGCTCGCAAAGCGGGAGGGTCGATGAGCAGTTCTTC.

This clone was seen once. The rearrangement links TRBV6-6 to TRBJ1-4; the D gene is possibly TRBD1 (6 bases). This CDR3 contains 15 residues. CDR1 MNHNY and CDR2 SVGAGI come from the germline V gene (reference sequence). Deletions cut 5 bases from V and 6 bases from J, with 16 bases between. The chain's CDR3 is CASSRWTVGHEKLFF. The CDR3, as DNA: TGTGCCAGCAGTCGCTGGACAGTTGGTCATGAAAAACTGTTTTTT.